This T cell receptor (beta chain) was documented in a study of blood T cell repertoires in COVID-19. As for the study in general: The cDNA or gDNA used as material had been derived from T cells, B-cell-depleted T cells, or PBMCs.

Profiling relied on immunoSEQ multiplex PCR, and the TCRdb table lists in-frame clones only, not all of them. The sample holds around 150,000 clones, more than 90% seen once. The CDR3 contains 17 residues. CDR1 SGHTA and CDR2 FQGNSA come from the germline V gene. V was pared by 2 bases and J by 3 bases, with 9 bases of the junction left unmatched. The receptor comes from a man aged 55 to 69 with active or convalescent COVID-19. Material for sequencing was peripheral blood. The chain couples TRBV7-2 to TRBJ1-3; 8 positions match TRBD1. CDR3 nucleotide sequence: TGTGCCAGCAGCTTAATCCCCCCAGGGGGCATTGGAAACACCATATATTTT. It codes for CASSLIPPGGIGNTIYF.